The source of this T cell receptor (beta chain) is a study of CD8+ T cells in alopecia areata. Background on the study: Scoring treated patients' severity relied on the percentage of scalp area affected. Study-level results: Persistence during tofacitinib was seen for many expanded lesional clones in scalp and blood.

Following RNA extraction, reverse transcription yielded cDNA that acted as the sequencing template. Clones were read by immunoSEQ multiplex PCR, and TCRdb kept only the in-frame ones, dropping some. The sample contains 150,000 to 200,000 clones, roughly 50% of which appear only once. There are a few counts of this clone. Its antigen remains unidentified. The sample's treatment: oral pan-JAK inhibitor, 5-10 mg twice daily. CDR1 SGHTA and CDR2 FQGTGA come from the germline V gene. J was trimmed by 8 bases and V by 5 bases; bases with no gene match: 4. The CDR3 loop spans 15 amino acids. The sample consisted of CD4+ T cells sorted from blood, taken around week 55, from a patient treated with tofacitinib. The chain recombines TRBV7-3 with TRBJ1-6; 12 bases fit TRBD1. This TCR was sampled from a human donor with alopecia areata. In DNA, the CDR3 is TGTGCCAGCAGCCAGGGACAGGGGGCGCATTCACCCCTCCACTTT. Protein sequence: CASSQGQGAHSPLHF.